Shown below are 18 T cell receptor beta chains from a single sample sequenced in a study of T cells in Graves' hyperthyroidism and ophthalmopathy. Authors of the study amplified TCR beta CDR3 regions from RNA transcripts. RT-PCR in the first round (using the HTBI primer set) targeted the TCR CDR3. TCRdb ran MiXCR on the multiplex PCR reads and lists one entry per CDR3 protein. The sample records a few hundred thousand distinct CDR3 sequences, under 15% being singletons. Sequenced: blood. The receptors were sampled from a woman aged 25 to 39 with Graves' hyperthyroidism.

This clonotype was seen only a few times. The chain carries TRBV19 and TRBJ1-1, with D unresolved. Germline loops: CDR1 LNHDA, CDR2 SQIVND (reference sequence). The CDR3 runs 14 residues. Trimming shortened V by 5 bases and J by 4 bases, and 14 bases separated the two germline ends. The CDR3 sequence: CASSGRGGVTEAFF. CDR3 nucleotides: TGTGCCAGTAGTGGACGGGGAGGTGTCACTGAAGCTTTCTTT.

This clonotype was recorded many times. The rearrangement joins TRBV18 to TRBJ2-1, with 9 bases lining up with TRBD2. In germline, CDR1 is KGHSH, CDR2 LQKENI. The CDR3 consists of 16 residues. J was trimmed by 2 bases and V by 3 bases; bases with no gene match: 5. CDR3 sequence (DNA): TGTGCCAGCTCACCGTTCCTAGCGGGGACCTACAATGAGCAGTTCTTC. Translated, it gives CASSPFLAGTYNEQFF.

This clonotype occurred a few times. J is TRBJ1-1 and V is TRBV5-5; the D is unclear. The CDR3 runs to 15 residues. V was clipped by 4 bases and J by 0 bases, with 13 bases between them. The germline V gene encodes CDR1 SGHKS and CDR2 YYEKEE (reference sequence). In DNA form, the CDR3 reads TGTGCCAGCAGCACTGACATGTGGATGAACACTGAAGCTTTCTTT. Translated: CASSTDMWMNTEAFF.

This clonotype appeared many times. CDR3 sequence (DNA): TGTGCCAGCAGCGGAACAGGGGGAGGGAATGAGCAGTTCTTC. Translation: CASSGTGGGNEQFF. The rearrangement joins TRBV9 to TRBJ2-1; D possibly corresponds to TRBD1 (8 bases). The V gene's germline CDR1 is SGDLS and CDR2 YYNGEE. The CDR3 sequence is 14 residues long. The ends were cut back, 3 bases at V and 7 bases at J, with 14 bases in the middle.

This clonotype turned up a few times. The chain employs TRBV5-4 and TRBJ2-7; 12 nucleotides agree with TRBD1. Per the germline V gene, CDR1 is SGHNT and CDR2 is YYREEE (reference sequence). Trimming removed 4 bases from V and 6 bases from J; junction bases left unmatched: 5. The CDR3 extends over 14 amino acids. CDR3 DNA: TGTGCCAGCAGCGTGGGACAGGGGGCCCCCGAGCAGTACTTC. Translation gives CASSVGQGAPEQYF.

This clonotype has at least ten counts. The chain couples TRBV5-1 to TRBJ1-1, with D possibly matching TRBD1 (6 bases). The ends were cut back, 4 bases at V and 1 base at J, with 8 bases in the middle. Germline CDR1 SGHRS, CDR2 YFSETQ. The CDR3 has 13 residues. CDR3 coding DNA: TGCGCCAGCAGCAGGGGACAGAACACTGAAGCTTTCTTT. This gives the protein CASSRGQNTEAFF. The complete variable domain, with remaining parts taken from reference TRBV5-1 and TRBJ1-1, reads KAGVTQTPRYLIKTRGQQVTLSCSPISGHRSVSWYQQTPGQGLQFLFEYFSETQRNKGNFPGRFSGRQFSNSRSEMNVSTLELGDSALYLCASSRGQNTEAFFGQGTRLTVV.

This clonotype was seen many times. The V gene is TRBV18, the J gene TRBJ1-2, with TRBD1 as a possible D gene (6 bases). The CDR3 runs 16 residues. V lost 1 base, J lost 3 bases, and 15 bases lay in between. Germline V CDR1 and CDR2: KGHSH, LQKENI. CDR3 protein: CASSPLGGRDDYGYTF. CDR3 in DNA: TGTGCCAGCTCACCACTCGGGGGGCGAGATGACTATGGCTACACCTTC.

This clonotype was detected only a few times. This rearrangement joins TRBV6-5 to TRBJ2-7, with D possibly matching TRBD2 (7 bases). V lost 0 bases and J 1 base, leaving 13 bases between the germline ends. Germline V lookup: CDR1 MNHEY, CDR2 SVGAGI. The CDR3 length is 16 residues. CDR3 nucleotides: TGTGCCAGCAGTTACTCAGGGGGGGCCCCTTCCTACGAGCAGTACTTC. Protein product: CASSYSGGAPSYEQYF.

This chain joins TRBV4-1 and TRBJ1-4, with unresolved D. This CDR3 comprises 15 residues. Germline V gene sequence: CDR1 MGHRA, CDR2 YSYEKL. V was clipped by 1 base and J by 0 bases, with 6 bases between them. DNA of the CDR3: TGCGCCAGCAGCCAAGGTGGATCAACTAATGAAAAACTGTTTTTT. It translates to CASSQGGSTNEKLFF.

This clonotype was detected only a few times. A much larger clone differs by one base, so this may be a read error. DNA for the CDR3: TGTGCCAGCAGCTGGACAGGACCCTACGAGCGGTACTTC. Its protein product is CASSWTGPYERYF. V usage is TRBV7-9 and J usage is TRBJ2-7; 7 nucleotides align to TRBD1. The CDR3 has 13 amino acids. Germline V lookup: CDR1 SEHNR, CDR2 FQNEAQ (reference sequence).

V usage is TRBV27 and J usage is TRBJ2-2; weak D call: TRBD2 (5 bases). Trimming cost V 5 bases and J 0 bases, with 10 bases left between them. The CDR3 contains 15 residues. Per germline, CDR1 MNHEY and CDR2 SMNVEV (reference sequence). CDR3 loop: CASSKAVSNTGELFF. The CDR3 bases are TGTGCCAGCAGTAAAGCGGTATCGAACACCGGGGAGCTGTTTTTT.

V gene TRBV5-6 combines with J gene TRBJ2-1; tentative D call: TRBD2 (6 bases). The CDR3 runs to 12 residues. Germline V gene data show CDR1 as SGHDT and CDR2 as YYEEEE. The V gene lost 4 bases and the J gene lost 11 bases, with 13 bases spanning the gap. CDR3 DNA sequence: TGTGCCAGCAGCCGGGGAGGTAATAAGCAGTTCTTC. This gives the protein CASSRGGNKQFF.

This clonotype was seen ten or more times. The V call is TRBV2, the J call TRBJ2-3; D uncertain. With 8 bases removed from V and 6 bases from J, the gap between germline ends came to 15 bases. This CDR3 is 13 amino acids long. The germline gives CDR1 SNHLY, CDR2 FYNNEI. CDR3 coding DNA: TGTGCCAGCCATGCCCAACCCTGGGATACGCAGTATTTT. This sequence encodes CASHAQPWDTQYF.

This clonotype was picked up many times. This chain links TRBV28 with TRBJ2-5; the D is unclear. CDR1 MDHEN and CDR2 SYDVKM come from the germline V gene. V lost 9 bases and J lost 1, with 12 bases in between. The CDR3 length is 13 residues. The CDR3 is CASGRGIQETQYF. The CDR3 bases are TGTGCCAGTGGAAGAGGAATCCAAGAGACCCAGTACTTC.

This clonotype has at least ten counts. The chain is built from TRBV3-1 and TRBJ2-3; 12 nucleotides line up with TRBD2. V lost 2 bases to trimming and J lost 1 base; unmatched junction nucleotides: 4. Germline CDR1 is LGHDT and CDR2 is YNNKEL (reference sequence). The CDR3 runs to 17 residues. CDR3 coding DNA: TGTGCCAGCAGCCAACTAGCGGGAGGGGACGGCACAGATACGCAGTATTTT. Translating gives CASSQLAGGDGTDTQYF.

This clonotype has only a few counts. This chain joins TRBV5-1 and TRBJ2-1; 9 bases fit TRBD2. The CDR3 totals 17 residues. The ends lost 3 bases at V and 6 bases at J; junction bases unmatched: 13. The germline V gene encodes CDR1 SGHRS and CDR2 YFSETQ. CDR3: CASSSILAGSYGNEQFF. CDR3 nucleotides: TGCGCCAGCAGCTCGATCCTAGCGGGAAGCTACGGCAATGAGCAGTTCTTC.

V gene TRBV9 combines with J gene TRBJ2-5; D gene uncertain. CDR3 length equals 15 residues. Deletions cut 0 bases from V and 5 bases from J, with 14 bases between. Germline CDR1 is SGDLS and CDR2 is YYNGEE. The CDR3 loop is CASSVEASLWETQYF. The DNA for the CDR3 is TGTGCCAGCAGCGTAGAAGCTAGTTTGTGGGAGACCCAGTACTTC.

This clonotype was seen many times. This chain connects TRBV6-1 to TRBJ1-3; D uncertain. CDR3 length equals 15 residues. Germline assignment: CDR1 MNHNS and CDR2 SASEGT. V was pared by 1 base and J by 1 base, with 8 bases between. The chain's CDR3 is CASSEVPYSGNTIYF. CDR3 sequence (DNA): TGTGCCAGCAGTGAAGTTCCGTATTCTGGAAACACCATATATTTT.